This T cell receptor (beta chain) was sequenced in a study of T cells in women clearing cervical HPV infection. Clones were sequenced by immunoSEQ multiplex PCR, and TCRdb holds only the in-frame ones, with some missing. The sample is made up of some 20,000 clones, and the top ten hold 5.2% of it. Each participant carried one incident cervical HPV16 infection only. Study-level findings and limits: CIN3+ cases had significantly higher TCR repertoire richness than controls, but evenness did not differ.

Remarks on this clone: Its cognate antigen is unknown.

This TCR derives from a woman aged 18 to 69 with a cervical HPV16 infection that either progressed to CIN3+ or cleared (not recorded which). The sample consisted of blood buffy coat.

The CDR3 loop is CASSRDLRSGANVLTF. Partial CDR3 DNA: TGTGCCAGCTCACGGGACTTGCGCTCTGGGGCCAACGTC. The rearrangement links TRBV18 to TRBJ2-6, with a possible D match to TRBD2 (6 bases). The sequence runs out 3 residues before the end of the CDR3; the remainder is reconstructed from the germline J gene. The CDR3 extends over 16 amino acids. Germline V lookup: CDR1 KGHSH, CDR2 LQKENI. V was clipped by 4 bases and J by 0 bases, with 10 bases between them.